The subject of this entry is one TCR beta chain. It was during active infection that Seattle patients were enrolled and then longitudinally followed. Profiled with immunoSEQ multiplex PCR; TCRdb holds only in-frame clones, not every one. The repertoire holds under 250,000 clones, approximately 84% seen once, with 9.5% to 13% in the top ten. This record comes from a study of blood T cell repertoires in COVID-19. Germline V gives CDR1 MNHEY, CDR2 SVGAGI. V lost 8 bases and J lost 1; bases outside the gene matches: 8. This CDR3 contains 14 residues. The chain links TRBV6-5 to TRBJ2-7; 7 nucleotides line up with TRBD2. This clonotype was obtained from a man in his fifties with COVID-19, enrolled during active disease. Sequencing was carried out using peripheral blood. CDR3 sequence: CASGSSGGSYEQYF. CDR3 DNA sequence: TGTGCCAGCGGGTCTAGCGGAGGTTCCTACGAGCAGTACTTC.